This T cell receptor beta chain was recorded in a study of shared clonotypes between healthy human individuals. V gave up 4 bases and J gave up 0 bases; unmatched junction bases: 8. The CDR3 loop spans 16 amino acids. CDR1 is SQVTM, CDR2 ANQGSEA, per germline. Notes on this clone: Its antigen is unknown.

The study's findings and limits: Clonotype sharing levels among donors were expected to vary with sequencing depth.

Adults of Caucasian background living in Nashville, Tennessee made up all donors. The authors divided CD4+ cells into CD45RA+ naive and CD45RA-negative memory subsets. The data were produced by immunoSEQ multiplex PCR, yet TCRdb's version contains in-frame clones alone and is incomplete. The table has about 960,000 clones, about 80% seen once. This receptor was taken from a man between 18 and 29 years old in good health. Sample: memory CD4+ T cells sorted from blood. Sample subset: CD45RA-negative fraction. V and J are TRBV29-1 and TRBJ2-1; 8 bases align to TRBD1. CDR3 sequence: CSVVPGGPSSYNEQFF. The CDR3 coding sequence is TGCAGCGTTGTACCAGGGGGCCCCAGCTCCTACAATGAGCAGTTCTTC.